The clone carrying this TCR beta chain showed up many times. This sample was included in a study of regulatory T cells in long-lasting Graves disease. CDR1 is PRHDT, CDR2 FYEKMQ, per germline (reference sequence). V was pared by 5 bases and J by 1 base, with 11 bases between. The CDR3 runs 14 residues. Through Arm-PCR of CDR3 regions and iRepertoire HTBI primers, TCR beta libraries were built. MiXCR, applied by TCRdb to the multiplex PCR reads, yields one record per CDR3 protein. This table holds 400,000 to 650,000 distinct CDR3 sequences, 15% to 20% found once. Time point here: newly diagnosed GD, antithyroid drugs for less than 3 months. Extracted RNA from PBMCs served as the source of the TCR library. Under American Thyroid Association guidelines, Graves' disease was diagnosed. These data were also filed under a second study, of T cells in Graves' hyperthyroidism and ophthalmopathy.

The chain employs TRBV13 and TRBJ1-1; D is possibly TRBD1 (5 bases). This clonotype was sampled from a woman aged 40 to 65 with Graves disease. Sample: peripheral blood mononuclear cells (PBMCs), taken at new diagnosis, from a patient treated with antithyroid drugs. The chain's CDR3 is CASSTGRTNTEAFF. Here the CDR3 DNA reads TGTGCCAGCAGCACGGGACGGACGAACACTGAAGCTTTCTTT.